A single sample is the source of the 30 T cell receptor beta chains below, sequenced in a study of blood T cell repertoires in COVID-19. Sequencing used immunoSEQ multiplex PCR; TCRdb keeps in-frame clones, though not all of them. The table lists 150,000 to 200,000 clones, 85% to 90% of them singletons. The source material was peripheral blood. All receptors come from a woman aged 55-69 years with acute or convalescent COVID-19.

In its sample, this clone was seen a few times. The chain carries TRBV14 and TRBJ2-2, with D perhaps TRBD1 (6 bases). Germline lookup yields CDR1 SGHDN and CDR2 FVKESK. There are 14 residues in the CDR3. V was pared by 4 bases and J by 4 bases, with 10 bases between. The CDR3 reads CASSRLQGTGELFF. The CDR3 DNA is TGTGCCAGCAGCCGATTACAGGGCACCGGGGAGCTGTTTTTT.

This clone was seen only a few times. The V call is TRBV19, the J call TRBJ2-5; D possibly corresponds to TRBD1 (6 bases). Trimming left V 6 bases short and J 5 bases short, with 13 bases between. The CDR3 covers 13 residues. CDR1 and CDR2 (germline): LNHDA, SQIVND (reference sequence). CDR3 nucleotide sequence: TGTGCCAGTAGCGACAGGTATTCTGAGACCCAGTACTTC. Protein product: CASSDRYSETQYF.

This clone was recorded once. The chain employs TRBV5-1 and TRBJ2-1; weak D call: TRBD2 (6 bases). CDR1 and CDR2 (germline): SGHRS, YFSETQ. This CDR3 has 16 amino acids. V lost 3 bases, J lost 2 bases, and 15 bases lay in between. CDR3: CASSYSGLLTYNEQFF. The CDR3 nucleotides read TGCGCCAGCAGCTACTCGGGACTCCTGACCTACAATGAGCAGTTCTTC.

This chain joins TRBV7-2 and TRBJ1-6; D not resolved. CDR3 length: 18 amino acids. V lost 1 base, J lost 10 bases, and 23 bases lay in between. CDR1 and CDR2 from the germline V gene are SGHTA and FQGNSA. This CDR3 is CASSLVLSQRVSGSPLHF. In nucleotides, the CDR3 is TGTGCCAGCAGCTTAGTCCTATCGCAGCGGGTTAGCGGGTCACCCCTCCACTTT.

The rearrangement joins TRBV5-1 to TRBJ2-7; 8 bases map to TRBD1. The junction had 5 bases not matched to a gene; V was cut back by 4 bases and J by 2 bases. Looked up from germline, CDR1 is SGHRS and CDR2 is YFSETQ. The CDR3 runs to 14 residues. The CDR3 here is CASSPRQGPYEQYF. CDR3 coding DNA: TGCGCCAGCAGCCCCCGACAGGGGCCCTACGAGCAGTACTTC.

The rearrangement uses TRBV3-1 (or the pseudogene TRBV3-2) and TRBJ2-1; 11 bases fit TRBD2. CDR3 length: 16 amino acids. The ends lost 1 base at V and 4 bases at J; junction bases unmatched: 3. Germline CDR1 reads LGHDT; CDR2 reads YNNKEL (reference sequence). The CDR3 region has the DNA TGTGCCAGCAGCCAAGGTGTAGCGGGAGGGTACAATGAGCAGTTCTTC. Translating it yields CASSQGVAGGYNEQFF.

This chain joins TRBV6-5 and TRBJ1-1; D call uncertain. Germline V gene lookup returns CDR1 MNHEY and CDR2 SVGAGI. The V and J ends lost 5 bases and 2 bases respectively, with 15 bases between them. The CDR3 sequence is 15 residues long. The CDR3 loop is CASSRTAEGNTEAFF. As DNA, the CDR3 is TGTGCCAGCAGTCGGACGGCCGAGGGAAACACTGAAGCTTTCTTT.

This clone is a singleton in its sample. The chain carries TRBV5-1 and TRBJ2-1, with D possibly being TRBD1 (6 bases). Between the trimmed V and J ends, which lost 4 bases and 7 bases, there was a span of 18 bases. The CDR3 has 15 amino acids. Germline V gene data show CDR1 as SGHRS and CDR2 as YFSETQ. DNA for the CDR3: TGCGCCAGCAGCGTTGGGACAAGGAACGTAAATGAGCAGTTCTTC. This encodes CASSVGTRNVNEQFF.

V and J are TRBV4-2 and TRBJ1-6, with D unresolved. The V and J ends lost 0 bases and 7 bases respectively, with 4 bases between them. The CDR3 contains 13 residues. Per germline, CDR1 LGHNA and CDR2 YNFKEQ. The CDR3 is CASSQDPNSPLHF. Here the CDR3 DNA reads TGTGCCAGCAGCCAAGATCCGAATTCACCCCTCCACTTT.

V is TRBV27 and J is TRBJ1-1; 9 bases line up with TRBD1. The CDR3 is 15 amino acids. V lost 4 bases to trimming and J lost 10 bases; unmatched junction nucleotides: 13. Germline V gene lookup returns CDR1 MNHEY and CDR2 SMNVEV (reference sequence). The CDR3 region has the DNA TGTGCCAGCAGTTCCCCAACAGGGGGCAGAACGGGAGCTTTCTTT. Its protein is CASSSPTGGRTGAFF.

The rearrangement joins TRBV9 to TRBJ2-5; possible D gene TRBD2, 5 bases. This CDR3 contains 14 residues. V lost 0 bases, J lost 5 bases, and 11 bases lay in between. Germline CDR1 SGDLS, CDR2 YYNGEE. The CDR3 nucleotides read TGTGCCAGCAGCGTAGACCAGCCGGGGGAGACCCAGTACTTC. Its translation: CASSVDQPGETQYF.

This chain uses TRBV6-4 with TRBJ1-5; no clear D. The ends were cut back, 11 bases at V and 1 base at J, with 6 bases in the middle. CDR1 is MRHNA and CDR2 is SNTAGT in the germline V gene. The CDR3 contains 11 residues. CDR3 loop: CAVVSNQPQHF. The CDR3 DNA is TGTGCCGTCGTGAGCAATCAGCCCCAGCATTTT.

This clone was counted once. The CDR3 region is CATRGSSYNSPLHF. In DNA, the CDR3 is TGTGCCACACGCGGTAGCTCCTATAATTCACCCCTCCACTTT. The gene calls are TRBV10-3 and TRBJ1-6; D gene ambiguous. The germline V gene has CDR1 ENHRY and CDR2 SYGVKD. V was trimmed by 10 bases and J by 0 bases, leaving 10 bases between them. The CDR3 loop spans 14 amino acids.

This clone was found once. The chain couples TRBV28 to TRBJ2-5; perhaps TRBD2 as D (5 bases). CDR3 size: 13 residues. V was pared by 4 bases and J by 4 bases, with 10 bases between. Germline V lookup: CDR1 MDHEN, CDR2 SYDVKM. The DNA for the CDR3 is TGTGCCAGCAGTTGGGGAGCACCAGAGACCCAGTACTTC. Its translation: CASSWGAPETQYF.

The J gene is TRBJ2-2, the V gene TRBV4-1, with a possible D match to TRBD1 (6 bases). The CDR3 has 18 residues. V lost 0 bases to trimming and J lost 6 bases, with 20 bases between them. Germline V gene data show CDR1 as MGHRA and CDR2 as YSYEKL. In DNA form, the CDR3 reads TGCGCCAGCAGCCAAGATTCGATGGGGGCTAGCTGGCCCGGGGAGCTGTTTTTT. Protein: CASSQDSMGASWPGELFF.

This clone came up a few times. This chain joins TRBV29-1 and TRBJ1-1; TRBD1 is a possible D gene (5 bases). V was clipped by 4 bases and J by 0 bases, with 18 bases between them. The CDR3 extends over 16 amino acids. Germline CDR1 reads SQVTM; CDR2 reads ANQGSEA. The CDR3 spells CSVVGGDFPLNTEAFF. The DNA of the CDR3 is TGCAGCGTTGTAGGTGGGGACTTCCCTTTGAACACTGAAGCTTTCTTT. The full variable domain, with the rest looked up from reference TRBV29-1 and TRBJ1-1, is SAVISQKPSRDICQRGTSLTIQCQVDSQVTMMFWYRQQPGQSLTLIATANQGSEATYESGFVIDKFPISRPNLTFSTLTVSNMSPEDSSIYLCSVVGGDFPLNTEAFFGQGTRLTVV.

V gene TRBV7-8 combines with J gene TRBJ1-6; the D is unclear. Deletions cut 4 bases from V and 7 bases from J, with 11 bases between. Germline V gives CDR1 SGHVS, CDR2 FQNEAQ. The CDR3 runs to 14 residues. Written as DNA, the CDR3 is TGTGCCAGCAGCTCGGGAACAGTGAATTCACCCCTCCACTTT. Translation: CASSSGTVNSPLHF.

J is TRBJ1-2 and V is TRBV4-1, with a tentative D call TRBD1 (5 bases). Germline V gives CDR1 MGHRA, CDR2 YSYEKL. The CDR3 consists of 14 residues. Trimming left V 3 bases short and J 4 bases short, with 12 bases between. Written as DNA, the CDR3 is TGCGCCAGCAGCCACGACAGATTCACCTATGGCTACACCTTC. Encoded protein: CASSHDRFTYGYTF.

Concerning this clone: This CDR3 is also generated by other DNA sequences in the sample. This rearrangement joins TRBV18 to TRBJ1-1, with D uncertain. CDR3 length: 15 amino acids. Germline loops: CDR1 KGHSH, CDR2 LQKENI. V gave up 2 bases and J gave up 2 bases, with 12 bases separating them. CDR3 DNA: TGTGCCAGCTCACCAGGTCGGGGTCCTAACACTGAAGCTTTCTTT. The encoded protein is CASSPGRGPNTEAFF.

V gene TRBV27 combines with J gene TRBJ2-1, with 8 bases aligning to TRBD2. The CDR3 runs to 15 residues. CDR1 MNHEY and CDR2 SMNVEV come from the germline V gene (reference sequence). Losses at the gene ends were 8 bases for V and 1 base for J; bases not matched to a gene: 7. The CDR3 bases are TGTGCCAGCCGGCCTAGCGGGCCGTCCTACAATGAGCAGTTCTTC. Amino acid sequence: CASRPSGPSYNEQFF.

The chain is built from TRBV2 and TRBJ2-1; D is perhaps TRBD2 (5 bases). The V end lost 3 bases, the J end lost 7 bases, and 16 bases lay between the germline ends. The CDR3 is 15 amino acids. Looked up from germline, CDR1 is SNHLY and CDR2 is FYNNEI. CDR3 residues: CASSEPGGGLNEQFF. The DNA for the CDR3 is TGTGCCAGCAGTGAGCCTGGTGGAGGTTTGAATGAGCAGTTCTTC.

The chain uses TRBV7-9 and TRBJ2-7, with unresolved D. The CDR3 contains 14 residues. Germline V lookup: CDR1 SEHNR, CDR2 FQNEAQ (reference sequence). The germline V and J ends were trimmed by 2 bases and 3 bases, with 11 bases remaining between them. The CDR3 loop reads CASSLLSGYYEQYF. The DNA of the CDR3 is TGTGCCAGCAGCTTACTGTCAGGTTACTACGAGCAGTACTTC.

The rearrangement links TRBV5-1 to TRBJ2-1; no clear D gene. V was clipped by 5 bases and J by 8 bases, with 11 bases between them. CDR1 SGHRS and CDR2 YFSETQ come from the germline V gene. This CDR3 comprises 12 residues. CDR3 coding DNA: TGCGCCAGCAGTTTACACGAACATGAGCAGTTCTTC. As protein: CASSLHEHEQFF.

The V call is TRBV28, the J call TRBJ1-6, with a tentative D call TRBD1 (6 bases). The CDR3 runs to 18 residues. V gave up 4 bases and J gave up 5 bases, with 21 bases separating them. Germline V gene lookup returns CDR1 MDHEN and CDR2 SYDVKM. CDR3 loop: CASSSLDRTRPNNSPLHF. CDR3 nucleotides: TGTGCCAGCAGTTCCCTGGACAGAACGCGGCCCAATAATTCACCCCTCCACTTT.

V is TRBV24-1 and J is TRBJ1-2, with 9 bases that match TRBD1. Germline lookup yields CDR1 KGHDR and CDR2 SFDVKD. V lost 7 bases, J lost 4 bases, and 3 bases stayed unmatched. The CDR3 is made up of 13 amino acids. Here the CDR3 DNA reads TGTGCCACCAGCCCGACAGGGGGCTATGGCTACACCTTC. Amino acid sequence: CATSPTGGYGYTF.

This chain joins TRBV6-5 and TRBJ1-2, with 11 bases identical to TRBD1. The CDR3 contains 15 residues. Germline assignment: CDR1 MNHEY and CDR2 SVGAGI. V shed 6 bases, J shed 3 bases, and the junction held 6 bases outside the gene matches. CDR3 in amino acids: CASSPGQGADYGYTF. CDR3 nucleotides: TGTGCCAGCAGCCCCGGACAGGGGGCAGACTATGGCTACACCTTC.

The V gene is TRBV6-2 or TRBV6-3, the J gene TRBJ2-1, with 8 bases aligning to TRBD2. J was trimmed by 7 bases and V by 2 bases; bases with no gene match: 16. The CDR3 has 18 residues. CDR1 and CDR2 from the germline V gene are MNHEY and SVGEGT. The chain's CDR3 is CASSYPLRTSGSANEQFF. The CDR3 nucleotides are TGTGCCAGCAGTTACCCCCTACGTACGAGCGGGAGTGCTAATGAGCAGTTCTTC.

This rearrangement joins TRBV28 to TRBJ2-7; a possible D gene is TRBD1 (6 bases). Between the trimmed V and J ends, which lost 3 bases and 6 bases, there was a span of 18 bases. Germline V lookup: CDR1 MDHEN, CDR2 SYDVKM. The CDR3 has 15 residues. The CDR3 DNA sequence: TGTGCCAGCAGTTTCCCCCAGGGGATAAGGCTCGAGCAGTACTTC. Protein product: CASSFPQGIRLEQYF.

J is TRBJ1-1 and V is TRBV19; no clear D gene. CDR1 LNHDA and CDR2 SQIVND come from the germline V gene (reference sequence). CDR3 length: 14 amino acids. V dropped 3 bases and J dropped 3 bases, with 11 bases sitting between them. CDR3 loop: CASSMEGGYTEAFF. The CDR3 nucleotides read TGTGCCAGTAGTATGGAGGGTGGCTACACTGAAGCTTTCTTT.

This chain connects TRBV27 to TRBJ2-2, with D possibly matching TRBD1 (6 bases). There are 16 residues in the CDR3. The V gene's germline CDR1 is MNHEY and CDR2 SMNVEV (reference sequence). The V end was cut by 0 bases, the J end by 7 bases, with 15 bases between. This CDR3 reads CASSLSAQGIYGELFF. CDR3 sequence (DNA): TGTGCCAGCAGTTTATCGGCTCAGGGGATATACGGGGAGCTGTTTTTT.